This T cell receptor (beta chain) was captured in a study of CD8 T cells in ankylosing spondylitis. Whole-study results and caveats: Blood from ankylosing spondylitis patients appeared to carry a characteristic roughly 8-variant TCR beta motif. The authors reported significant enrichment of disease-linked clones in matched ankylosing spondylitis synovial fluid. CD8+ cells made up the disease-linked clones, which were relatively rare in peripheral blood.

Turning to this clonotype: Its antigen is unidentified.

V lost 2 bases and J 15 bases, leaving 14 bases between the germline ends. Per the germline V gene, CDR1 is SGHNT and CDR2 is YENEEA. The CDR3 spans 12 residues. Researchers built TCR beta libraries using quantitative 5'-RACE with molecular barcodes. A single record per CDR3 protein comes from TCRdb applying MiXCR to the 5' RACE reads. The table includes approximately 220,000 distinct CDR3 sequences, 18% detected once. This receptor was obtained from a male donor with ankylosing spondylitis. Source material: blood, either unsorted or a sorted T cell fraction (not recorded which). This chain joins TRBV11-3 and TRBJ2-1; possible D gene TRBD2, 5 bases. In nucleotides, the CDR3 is TGTGCCAGCAGCTTATCCCTAGCCGTCCCGTTCTTC. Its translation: CASSLSLAVPFF.